This record concerns one TCR beta chain sequence. V shed 7 bases, J shed 4 bases, and the junction held 7 bases outside the gene matches. Germline V gene data show CDR1 as SNHLY and CDR2 as FYNNEI. The CDR3 runs to 14 residues. Assay used: immunoSEQ multiplex PCR; TCRdb lists only in-frame clones, some missing. The data contain some 150,000 clones, 65% to 90% of them singletons. The source of the sample is a study of blood T cell repertoires in COVID-19. Recruited during active infection, patients (from Seattle) were subsequently followed longitudinally. The chain recombines TRBV2 with TRBJ1-3; 7 nucleotides align to TRBD1. The sequence was collected from a woman in her sixties or seventies with COVID-19, enrolled during active disease. Material: peripheral blood. CDR3 loop: CASIMTGQGNTIYF. In DNA form, the CDR3 reads TGTGCCAGCATTATGACAGGGCAAGGAAACACCATATATTTT. Variable domain in full (rest from reference TRBV2 and TRBJ1-3): EPEVTQTPSHQVTQMGQEVILRCVPISNHLYFYWYRQILGQKVEFLVSFYNNEISEKSEIFDDQFSVERPDGSNFTLKIRSTKLEDSAMYFCASIMTGQGNTIYFGEGSWLTVV.